The rows below give T cell receptor beta chains drawn from one sample of a study of blood T cell repertoires in COVID-19. Measured with immunoSEQ multiplex PCR; TCRdb has only the in-frame clones, and not every one. The table has 72,000 or so clones, roughly 89% seen once. Sequenced input: peripheral blood. The receptor set was obtained from a man aged 55 to 70 with acute or convalescent COVID-19. The CDR3 runs from the conserved cysteine through the conserved F or W. The order of the fields is V gene, CDR3 protein.

v_call: TRBV24-1
cdr3_aa: CATSDFRTELQETQYF

v_call: TRBV5-1
cdr3_aa: CASSSRGGTEAFF

v_call: TRBV5-4
cdr3_aa: CASSLKGVYETQYF

v_call: TRBV7-9
cdr3_aa: CASSLKGTDYGYTF

v_call: TRBV28
cdr3_aa: CASSWTGGSENEKLFF

v_call: TRBV6-5
cdr3_aa: CASARTGKGNQPQHF

v_call: TRBV5-1
cdr3_aa: CASSLAEQGAAYGYTF

v_call: TRBV3-1/TRBV3-2
cdr3_aa: CASSQTGFAGNTIYF

v_call: TRBV10-2
cdr3_aa: CASCAFQLGETEAFF

v_call: TRBV4-1
cdr3_aa: CASSEGGGSSYEQYF

v_call: TRBV15
cdr3_aa: CATSRGRGNSNEKLFF

v_call: TRBV19
cdr3_aa: CASSPGGFGGELFF

v_call: TRBV9
cdr3_aa: CASSPSGHSSYEQYF

v_call: TRBV18
cdr3_aa: CASSQGTGGYNEQFF

v_call: TRBV7-2
cdr3_aa: CASSSADSNQPQHF

v_call: TRBV18
cdr3_aa: CASSPFASQGLRYTF

v_call: TRBV7-3
cdr3_aa: CASSRGRNTEAFF

v_call: TRBV13
cdr3_aa: CASSLAGGRGANVLTF

v_call: TRBV19
cdr3_aa: CASRIEGASGNTIYF

v_call: TRBV7-3
cdr3_aa: CASSLREYGSGNTIYF

v_call: TRBV5-1
cdr3_aa: CASSAGGQALNYGYTF

v_call: TRBV5-1
cdr3_aa: CASSSYRGGGETQYF

v_call: TRBV5-6
cdr3_aa: CASNLDRASYEQYF

v_call: TRBV5-4
cdr3_aa: CASSFGGSEQYF

v_call: TRBV7-3
cdr3_aa: CASSLQEGTEAFF

v_call: TRBV2
cdr3_aa: CASSEGPPSYEQYF

v_call: TRBV19
cdr3_aa: CASSHTGVMNTEAFF

v_call: TRBV6-5
cdr3_aa: CASSRGSGEQYF

v_call: TRBV6-5
cdr3_aa: CASSYLGEGQPQHF

v_call: TRBV6-6
cdr3_aa: CASSSHRGLREKLFF

v_call: TRBV6-5
cdr3_aa: CASSYDTQSEQFF